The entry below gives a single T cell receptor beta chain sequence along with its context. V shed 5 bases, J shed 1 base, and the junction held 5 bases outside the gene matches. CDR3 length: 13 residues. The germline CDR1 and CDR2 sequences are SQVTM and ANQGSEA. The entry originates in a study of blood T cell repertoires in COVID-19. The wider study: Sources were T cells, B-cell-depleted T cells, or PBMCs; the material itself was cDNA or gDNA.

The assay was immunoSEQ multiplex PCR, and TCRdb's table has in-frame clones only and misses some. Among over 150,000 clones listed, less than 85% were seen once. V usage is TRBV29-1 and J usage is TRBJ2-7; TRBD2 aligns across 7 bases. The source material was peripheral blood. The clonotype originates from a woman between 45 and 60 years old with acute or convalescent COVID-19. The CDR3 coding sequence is TGCAGCGTTCTACTAGCGCAATCCTACGAGCAGTACTTC. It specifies CSVLLAQSYEQYF.